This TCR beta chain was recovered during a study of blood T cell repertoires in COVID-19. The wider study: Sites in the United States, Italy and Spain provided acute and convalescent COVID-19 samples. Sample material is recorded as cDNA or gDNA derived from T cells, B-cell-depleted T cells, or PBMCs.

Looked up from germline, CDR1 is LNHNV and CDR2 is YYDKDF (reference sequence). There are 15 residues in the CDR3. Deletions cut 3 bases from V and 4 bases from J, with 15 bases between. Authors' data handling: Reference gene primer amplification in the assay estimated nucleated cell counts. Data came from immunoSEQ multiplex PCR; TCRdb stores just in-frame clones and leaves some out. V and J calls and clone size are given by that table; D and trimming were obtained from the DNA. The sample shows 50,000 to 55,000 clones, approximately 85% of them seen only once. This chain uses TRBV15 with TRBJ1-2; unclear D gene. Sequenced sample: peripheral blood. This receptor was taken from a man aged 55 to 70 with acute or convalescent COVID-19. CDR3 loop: CATSSGSLVGYGYTF. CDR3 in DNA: TGTGCCACCAGCAGCGGGTCCCTCGTTGGCTATGGCTACACCTTC.